Listed below are T cell receptor beta chains from one sample, sequenced in a study of T cell responses to AZD1222 COVID-19 vaccine. The table came from immunoSEQ multiplex PCR; TCRdb's copy has only in-frame clones and leaves some out. The repertoire has over 130,000 clones, 85% to 95% of them found once; the top ten carry 5.1%. The sequencing here drew on peripheral blood, taken on day 0 of AZD1222 vaccination. The source is an adult in good health. The CDR3 runs from the conserved cysteine through the conserved F or W. The order of the fields is J gene, V gene, CDR3 protein.

j_call: TRBJ2-5; v_call: TRBV9; cdr3_aa: CASSSAGGYQETQYF
j_call: TRBJ1-2; v_call: TRBV7-2; cdr3_aa: CASSLVRGGRGYTF
j_call: TRBJ1-2; v_call: TRBV6-5; cdr3_aa: CASSYSIGGQGYGYTF
j_call: TRBJ2-1; v_call: TRBV7-2; cdr3_aa: CASSATSGGAFEQFF
j_call: TRBJ1-3; v_call: TRBV9; cdr3_aa: CASSGAIGQSASSGNTIYF
j_call: TRBJ1-2; v_call: TRBV6-5; cdr3_aa: CASWTGDYGYTF
j_call: TRBJ1-5; v_call: TRBV27; cdr3_aa: CASSLRAGLRSNQPQHF
j_call: TRBJ2-5; v_call: TRBV19; cdr3_aa: CASSIGQGRETQYF
j_call: TRBJ1-2; v_call: TRBV3-1/TRBV3-2; cdr3_aa: CASSQDEGGNGYTF
j_call: TRBJ1-5; v_call: TRBV10-3; cdr3_aa: CAIAGKGQPQHF
j_call: TRBJ2-7; v_call: TRBV2; cdr3_aa: CASSEWGVEGYEQYF
j_call: TRBJ2-7; v_call: TRBV13; cdr3_aa: CASSLAGENSYEQYF
j_call: TRBJ2-7; v_call: TRBV7-2; cdr3_aa: CASSYVTAAYEQYF